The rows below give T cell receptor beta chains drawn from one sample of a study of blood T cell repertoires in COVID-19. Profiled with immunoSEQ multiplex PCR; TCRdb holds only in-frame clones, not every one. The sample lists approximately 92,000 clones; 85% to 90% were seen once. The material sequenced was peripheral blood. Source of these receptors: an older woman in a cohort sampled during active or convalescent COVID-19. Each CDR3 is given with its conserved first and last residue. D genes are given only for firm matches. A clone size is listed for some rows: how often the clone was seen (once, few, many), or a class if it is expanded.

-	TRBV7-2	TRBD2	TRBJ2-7	TGTGCCAGCAGCGAGCTAGCGGGGGGTTCATACGAGCAGTACTTC	CASSELAGGSYEQYF
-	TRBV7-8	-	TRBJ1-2	TGTGCCAGCAGCCTCTACAGGGCCAATGGCTACACCTTC	CASSLYRANGYTF
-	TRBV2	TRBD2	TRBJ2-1	TGTGCCAGCAGGCTAGCGGGGGGGGCCTACAATGAGCAGTTCTTC	CASRLAGGAYNEQFF
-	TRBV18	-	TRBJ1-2	TGTGCCAGCTCTGTCGGAGGAACCTATGGCTACACCTTC	CASSVGGTYGYTF
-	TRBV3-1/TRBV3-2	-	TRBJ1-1	TGTGCCAGCAGCTTGGGCGAGACCAACACTGAAGCTTTCTTT	CASSLGETNTEAFF
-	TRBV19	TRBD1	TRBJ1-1	TGTGCCAGTACCATGAGGACAGGGAACACTGAAGCTTTCTTT	CASTMRTGNTEAFF
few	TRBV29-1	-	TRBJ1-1	TGCAGCGTTGTGGTGGGGGGCACTGAAGCTTTCTTT	CSVVVGGTEAFF
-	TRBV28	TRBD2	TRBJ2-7	TGTGCCAGCAGTTCCATAGCGGGAGGACGGTACGAGCAGTACTTC	CASSSIAGGRYEQYF
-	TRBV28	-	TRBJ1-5	TGTGCCAGCAGTCTCACAGGGATTGGCAATCAGCCCCAGCATTTT	CASSLTGIGNQPQHF
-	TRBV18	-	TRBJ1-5	TGTGCCAGCTCACCAGGACACCCTGATCAGCCCCAGCATTTT	CASSPGHPDQPQHF
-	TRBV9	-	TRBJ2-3	TGTGCCAGCAGCGTACTGGGACTCCGCACAGATACGCAGTATTTT	CASSVLGLRTDTQYF
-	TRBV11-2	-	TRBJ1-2	TGTGCCAGCAGCTTAGATGGGAGAAGCGGCTACACCTTC	CASSLDGRSGYTF